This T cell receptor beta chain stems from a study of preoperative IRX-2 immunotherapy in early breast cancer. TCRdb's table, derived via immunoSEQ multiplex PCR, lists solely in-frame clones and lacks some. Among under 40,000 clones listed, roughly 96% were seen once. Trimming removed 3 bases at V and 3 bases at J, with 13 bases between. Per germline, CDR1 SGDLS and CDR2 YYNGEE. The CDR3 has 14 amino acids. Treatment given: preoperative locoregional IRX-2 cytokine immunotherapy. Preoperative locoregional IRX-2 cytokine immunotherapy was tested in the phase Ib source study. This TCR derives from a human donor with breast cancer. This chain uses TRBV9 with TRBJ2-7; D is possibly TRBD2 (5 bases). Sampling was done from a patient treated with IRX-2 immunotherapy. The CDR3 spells CASSGSSGNYEQYF. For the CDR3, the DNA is TGTGCCAGCAGCGGATCAAGCGGCAACTACGAGCAGTACTTC. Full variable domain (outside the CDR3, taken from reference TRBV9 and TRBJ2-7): DSGVTQTPKHLITATGQRVTLRCSPRSGDLSVYWYQQSLDQGLQFLIQYYNGEERAKGNILERFSAQQFPDLHSELNLSSLELGDSALYFCASSGSSGNYEQYFGPGTRLTVT.